This T cell receptor (beta chain) originates from a study of beta chain features in type 1 diabetes. Study outcomes and limitations: Shortening that was moderate but significant affected the TCRB CDR3s of Type 1 diabetes patients in all four CD4+ subsets. Among patients, naive, central memory and Treg TCRB repertoires appeared more similar than among healthy donors.

A few counts support this clone. Its antigen remains unknown. Expressed TCRB transcripts were sequenced because the isolated RNA had all been reverse transcribed beforehand. Repertoires were generated with immunoSEQ multiplex PCR, while TCRdb's copy carries only in-frame clones and drops some. The table lists a few hundred thousand clones, over 20% of them singletons. The sample consisted of naive CD4+ T cells from blood. This clonotype was obtained from a woman aged 40-49 years with type 1 diabetes.

Here the CDR3 DNA reads TGTGCCAGCAGCTCTGACCAGACAGGGCGCGAGCAGTACTTC. It specifies CASSSDQTGREQYF. The V call is TRBV7-2, the J call TRBJ2-7, with TRBD1 matching 7 bases. This CDR3 spans 14 amino acids. Germline assignment: CDR1 SGHTA and CDR2 FQGNSA. V shed 4 bases, J shed 6 bases, and the junction held 9 bases outside the gene matches. Supplemented by reference TRBV7-2 and TRBJ2-7, the full variable domain reads GAGVSQSPSNKVTEKGKDVELRCDPISGHTALYWYRQSLGQGLEFLIYFQGNSAPDKSGLPSDRFSAERTGGSVSTLTIQRTQQEDSAVYLCASSSDQTGREQYFGPGTRLTVT.